The 10 T cell receptor beta chains below all came from one sample that was sequenced in a study of cytomegalovirus exposure and HLA in healthy donors. PCR involved 60 Vbeta and 13 Jbeta primers. Sequencing used immunoSEQ multiplex PCR; TCRdb keeps in-frame clones, though not all of them. The sample holds about 170,000 clones; roughly 78% are singletons and the top ten take around 7%. What was sequenced was PBMCs. Every receptor here comes from a man aged 40-50 years in good health and CMV-seropositive.

The chain joins TRBV2 to TRBJ1-5, with D possibly matching TRBD1 (6 bases). V lost 3 bases and J lost 1, with 10 bases in between. CDR3 length equals 15 residues. Germline CDR1 SNHLY, CDR2 FYNNEI. CDR3 sequence: CASSEDRGSNQPQHF. The CDR3 DNA is TGTGCCAGCAGTGAGGACAGAGGGAGCAATCAGCCCCAGCATTTT.

This clone was counted only a few times. The V call is TRBV4-1, the J call TRBJ2-7; no definite D call. CDR3 length: 14 residues. Trimming cost V 0 bases and J 0 bases, with 6 bases left between them. Germline V gene lookup returns CDR1 MGHRA and CDR2 YSYEKL. CDR3 loop: CASSQEDFSYEQYF. The CDR3 nucleotides read TGCGCCAGCAGCCAAGAAGACTTCTCCTACGAGCAGTACTTC.

To note about this clone: One end of the junction is discordant with germline, which a read error may explain. The V gene is TRBV15, the J gene TRBJ1-3; D is possibly TRBD1 (6 bases). The germline V gene encodes CDR1 LNHNV and CDR2 YYDKDF (reference sequence). This CDR3 region has 18 residues. CDR3 bases: TGTGCCACCAGCAGAGGGTCGGACAGATTTTTCTCTGGAAGCACCATATATTTT. Residues: CATSRGSDRFFSGSTIYF.

V gene TRBV16 combines with J gene TRBJ1-2; the D gene is possibly TRBD1 (6 bases). The germline CDR1 and CDR2 sequences are KGHSY and FQNENV. The CDR3 is 13 residues long. The germline V and J ends were trimmed by 4 bases and 2 bases, with 8 bases remaining between them. The CDR3 loop reads CASSRDNNYGYTF. DNA of the CDR3: TGTGCCAGCAGCCGGGACAACAACTATGGCTACACCTTC.

The J gene is TRBJ1-5, the V gene TRBV10-1; D ambiguous. The V end was cut by 2 bases, the J end by 7 bases, with 12 bases between. The CDR3 spans 14 residues. Germline CDR1 and CDR2: WNHNN and SYGVQD (reference sequence). The CDR3 coding sequence is TGCGCCAGCAGTGAGACCGGAACCGGGCAGCCCCAGCATTTT. Encoded protein: CASSETGTGQPQHF.

CDR3 sequence: CASSREDSLPPEAFF. CDR3 sequence (DNA): TGTGCCAGCAGCCGAGAGGACAGTCTCCCCCCTGAAGCTTTCTTT. The chain employs TRBV4-2 and TRBJ1-1; perhaps TRBD1 as D (6 bases). V was cut by 4 bases and J by 6 bases, with 18 bases left in between. CDR3 length: 15 residues. The V gene's germline CDR1 is LGHNA and CDR2 YNFKEQ.

In nucleotides, the CDR3 is TGTGCCAGCAGCTCTCAAACAGGAAACCAAGAGACCCAGTACTTC. Translation gives CASSSQTGNQETQYF. The chain recombines TRBV7-8 with TRBJ2-5; maybe TRBD1 (5 bases). Trimming removed 4 bases from V and 0 bases from J, with 12 bases in between. This CDR3 contains 15 residues. Looked up from germline, CDR1 is SGHVS and CDR2 is FQNEAQ.

With respect to this clone: The sample contains more than one DNA sequence encoding this CDR3. The rearrangement uses TRBV9 and TRBJ2-7; D not certain. Trimming shortened V by 3 bases and J by 3 bases, and 4 bases separated the two germline ends. This CDR3 has 11 residues. Germline V gives CDR1 SGDLS, CDR2 YYNGEE. Here the CDR3 DNA reads TGTGCCAGCAGCGCCGGCTACGAGCAGTACTTC. Translated, it gives CASSAGYEQYF. Full variable domain (rest looked up from reference TRBV9 and TRBJ2-7): DSGVTQTPKHLITATGQRVTLRCSPRSGDLSVYWYQQSLDQGLQFLIQYYNGEERAKGNILERFSAQQFPDLHSELNLSSLELGDSALYFCASSAGYEQYFGPGTRLTVT.

The chain carries TRBV7-9 and TRBJ1-1; D is unresolved. Trimming pared 3 bases from V and 1 base from J, leaving 6 bases between. Germline V gene data show CDR1 as SEHNR and CDR2 as FQNEAQ (reference sequence). The CDR3 sequence is 13 residues long. The CDR3 here is CASSLAGNTEAFF. The CDR3 nucleotides read TGTGCCAGCAGCTTGGCAGGGAACACTGAAGCTTTCTTT.

J is TRBJ2-5 and V is TRBV7-2; 9 bases match TRBD1. The CDR3 runs 15 residues. Losses at the gene ends were 5 bases for V and 13 bases for J; bases not matched to a gene: 17. Per the germline V gene, CDR1 is SGHTA and CDR2 is FQGNSA. The CDR3 DNA reads as TGTGCCAGCAGCCCCCCGACAGGGGGTGTCGAGGTTCTGTACTTC. Amino acid sequence: CASSPPTGGVEVLYF.